This passage covers 12 T cell receptor beta chains from one sample sequenced in a study of blood T cell repertoires in COVID-19. Produced via immunoSEQ multiplex PCR; TCRdb's table is partial and in-frame only. The profile shows about 130,000 clones, 70% to 90% of them singletons. The specimen was peripheral blood. Receptors originate from a woman aged 55-69 years with acute or convalescent COVID-19.

This chain connects TRBV19 to TRBJ2-7; tentatively, D is TRBD1 (6 bases). The germline CDR1 and CDR2 sequences are LNHDA and SQIVND (reference sequence). CDR3 length: 14 residues. Deletions cut 4 bases from V and 5 bases from J, with 15 bases between. The CDR3 bases are TGTGCCAGTAGTAACCCCGGACAGTCCCACGAGCAGTACTTC. As protein: CASSNPGQSHEQYF. The entire variable domain, with the rest obtained from reference TRBV19 and TRBJ2-7, is as follows: DGGITQSPKYLFRKEGQNVTLSCEQNLNHDAMYWYRQDPGQGLRLIYYSQIVNDFQKGDIAEGYSVSREKKESFPLTVTSAQKNPTAFYLCASSNPGQSHEQYFGPGTRLTVT.

This clone was counted once. The chain uses TRBV30 and TRBJ2-1, with 12 nucleotides matching TRBD2. Germline CDR1 is GTSNPN and CDR2 is SVGIG (reference sequence). The CDR3 runs to 16 residues. The V and J ends lost 0 bases and 6 bases, in that order; junction bases with no gene match: 6. The CDR3: CAWSVLASGRANEQFF. CDR3 DNA: TGTGCCTGGAGTGTATTGGCTAGCGGGAGGGCCAATGAGCAGTTCTTC.

The chain carries TRBV5-6 and TRBJ1-4; 8 positions match TRBD1. CDR1 is SGHDT and CDR2 is YYEEEE in the germline V gene. The CDR3 sequence is 15 residues long. V shed 3 bases, J shed 4 bases, and the junction held 5 bases outside the gene matches. DNA for the CDR3: TGTGCCAGCAGCTCTGGACAGGGACTTAATGAAAAACTGTTTTTT. Amino acid sequence: CASSSGQGLNEKLFF.

The rearrangement joins TRBV7-8 to TRBJ2-1; 10 bases are shared with TRBD2. The CDR3 contains 15 residues. With V trimmed by 2 bases and J by 6 bases, 4 bases remained unmatched. Germline CDR1 reads SGHVS; CDR2 reads FQNEAQ. The CDR3 is CASSLRASGSNEQFF. CDR3 sequence (DNA): TGTGCCAGCAGCTTAAGAGCTAGCGGGAGCAATGAGCAGTTCTTC.

The chain uses TRBV6-6 and TRBJ2-1, with a weak D call TRBD1 (5 bases). V was clipped by 8 bases and J by 5 bases, with 10 bases between them. CDR3 length equals 12 residues. Germline lookup yields CDR1 MNHNY and CDR2 SVGAGI (reference sequence). The CDR3: CASGAVNNEQFF. Written as DNA, the CDR3 is TGTGCCAGCGGGGCTGTAAACAATGAGCAGTTCTTC.

J is TRBJ1-1 and V is TRBV3-1 (or the pseudogene TRBV3-2); the match to TRBD1 covers 8 bases. Germline V CDR1 and CDR2: LGHDT, YNNKEL (reference sequence). This CDR3 spans 16 amino acids. The junction had 13 bases not matched to a gene; V was cut back by 5 bases and J by 5 bases. This CDR3 reads CASSEWGDRGTTEAFF. CDR3 in DNA: TGTGCCAGCAGCGAGTGGGGAGACAGGGGAACGACTGAAGCTTTCTTT.

This chain connects TRBV4-1 to TRBJ1-4; 9 bases line up with TRBD1. The CDR3 totals 15 residues. Germline V gene sequence: CDR1 MGHRA, CDR2 YSYEKL. The V gene end was trimmed by 4 bases and the J gene end by 7 bases; junction bases not matched to a gene: 7. CDR3 nucleotides: TGCGCCAGCAGCCTAACAGGGGGCTGGAGTGAAAAACTGTTTTTT. Amino acids: CASSLTGGWSEKLFF.

The chain uses TRBV28 and TRBJ1-5, with 7 positions matching TRBD1. Per germline, CDR1 MDHEN and CDR2 SYDVKM. The junction had 9 bases not matched to a gene; V was cut back by 4 bases and J by 3 bases. The CDR3 extends over 16 amino acids. The CDR3 sequence: CASSSPTGANNQPQHF. CDR3 sequence (DNA): TGTGCCAGCAGTTCCCCAACAGGGGCCAACAATCAGCCCCAGCATTTT.

This clone was seen just once. The CDR3 DNA reads as TGTGCCAGCAGCCAAGTTGGGAGACAAGCTGAAGCTTTCTTT. This codes for CASSQVGRQAEAFF. The chain carries TRBV3-1 (or the pseudogene TRBV3-2) and TRBJ1-1; D call uncertain. Trimming took 1 base from V and 6 from J, leaving 12 bases between them. This CDR3 spans 14 amino acids. Germline CDR1 reads LGHDT; CDR2 reads YNNKEL (reference sequence).

The V call is TRBV11-2, the J call TRBJ1-2; D perhaps matches TRBD1 (5 bases). CDR1 and CDR2 from the germline V gene are SGHAT and FQNNGV. Trimming shortened V by 6 bases and J by 0 bases, and 17 bases separated the two germline ends. The CDR3 consists of 16 residues. The CDR3 spells CASRNIWGEANYGYTF. The DNA for the CDR3 is TGTGCCAGCAGAAATATTTGGGGGGAAGCTAACTATGGCTACACCTTC.

This clone was observed once. The gene calls are TRBV7-3 and TRBJ2-2; the D gene is possibly TRBD2 (6 bases). V lost 5 bases and J 5 bases, leaving 15 bases between the germline ends. The CDR3 is made up of 15 amino acids. Germline lookup yields CDR1 SGHTA and CDR2 FQGTGA. CDR3 residues: CASSPGRDRTGELFF. The DNA of the CDR3 is TGTGCCAGCAGCCCGGGGCGGGATAGGACCGGGGAGCTGTTTTTT.

The chain uses TRBV11-3 and TRBJ2-2, with a tentative D call TRBD1 (5 bases). Germline V gene data show CDR1 as SGHNT and CDR2 as YENEEA. CDR3 length: 17 amino acids. Trimming took off 0 bases at V and 4 bases at J, with 15 bases between the two ends. The CDR3 sequence is CASSLEHRNNSTGELFF. The CDR3 DNA is TGTGCCAGCAGCTTAGAACACAGGAATAATAGCACCGGGGAGCTGTTTTTT.